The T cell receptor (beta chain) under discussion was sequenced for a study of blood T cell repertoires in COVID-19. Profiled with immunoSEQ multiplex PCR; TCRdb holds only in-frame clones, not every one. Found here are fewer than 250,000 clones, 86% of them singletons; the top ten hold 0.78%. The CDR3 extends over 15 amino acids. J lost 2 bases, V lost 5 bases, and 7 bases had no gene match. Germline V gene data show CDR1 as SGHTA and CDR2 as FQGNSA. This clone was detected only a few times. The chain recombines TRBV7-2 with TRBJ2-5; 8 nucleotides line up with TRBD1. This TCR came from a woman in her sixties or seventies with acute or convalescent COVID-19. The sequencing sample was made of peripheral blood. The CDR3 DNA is TGTGCCAGCAGCCTTGGACAGGGACCACAAGAGACCCAGTACTTC. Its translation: CASSLGQGPQETQYF.